This T cell receptor beta chain was documented in a study of T cell responses to AZD1222 COVID-19 vaccine. Study-level points and caveats: Mostly white British, mostly female donors; authors suggested clonal diversity may be underestimated.

This clone came up a few times. What it recognizes is unknown. Only in-frame clones appear in the TCRdb table, and some are missing; sequencing was by immunoSEQ multiplex PCR. Of around 95,000 clones listed, more than 75% were seen once; the top ten hold 4% to 5%. The sequence came from an adult in good health. The source material was peripheral blood, sampled on day 0 of MenACWY control vaccination.

For the CDR3, the DNA is TGTGCCAGCAGCCAAAGCTACGGCAGGGGATCCGAGCAGTACTTC. Amino acids: CASSQSYGRGSEQYF. The chain carries TRBV3-1 (or the pseudogene TRBV3-2) and TRBJ2-7; possibly TRBD1 for D (6 bases). CDR1 and CDR2 from the germline V gene are LGHDT and YNNKEL (reference sequence). The length of the CDR3 is 15 residues. V shed 2 bases and J shed 6 bases, with 17 bases lying between them.